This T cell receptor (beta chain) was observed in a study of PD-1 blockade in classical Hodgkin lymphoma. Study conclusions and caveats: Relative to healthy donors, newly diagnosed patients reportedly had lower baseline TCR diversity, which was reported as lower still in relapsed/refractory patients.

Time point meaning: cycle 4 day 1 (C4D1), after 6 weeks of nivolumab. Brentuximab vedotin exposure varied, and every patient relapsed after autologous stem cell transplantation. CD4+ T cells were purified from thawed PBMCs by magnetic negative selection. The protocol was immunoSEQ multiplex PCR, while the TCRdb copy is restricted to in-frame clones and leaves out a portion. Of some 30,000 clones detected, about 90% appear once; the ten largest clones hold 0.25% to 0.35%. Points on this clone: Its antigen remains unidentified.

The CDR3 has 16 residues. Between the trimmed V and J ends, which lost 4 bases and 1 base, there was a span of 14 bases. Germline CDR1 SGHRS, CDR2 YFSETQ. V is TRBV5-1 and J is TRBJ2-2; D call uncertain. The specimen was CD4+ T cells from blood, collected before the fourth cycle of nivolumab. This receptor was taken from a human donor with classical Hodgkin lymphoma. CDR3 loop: CASSPVLIQNTGELFF. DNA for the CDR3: TGCGCCAGCAGCCCGGTGCTAATTCAGAACACCGGGGAGCTGTTTTTT.